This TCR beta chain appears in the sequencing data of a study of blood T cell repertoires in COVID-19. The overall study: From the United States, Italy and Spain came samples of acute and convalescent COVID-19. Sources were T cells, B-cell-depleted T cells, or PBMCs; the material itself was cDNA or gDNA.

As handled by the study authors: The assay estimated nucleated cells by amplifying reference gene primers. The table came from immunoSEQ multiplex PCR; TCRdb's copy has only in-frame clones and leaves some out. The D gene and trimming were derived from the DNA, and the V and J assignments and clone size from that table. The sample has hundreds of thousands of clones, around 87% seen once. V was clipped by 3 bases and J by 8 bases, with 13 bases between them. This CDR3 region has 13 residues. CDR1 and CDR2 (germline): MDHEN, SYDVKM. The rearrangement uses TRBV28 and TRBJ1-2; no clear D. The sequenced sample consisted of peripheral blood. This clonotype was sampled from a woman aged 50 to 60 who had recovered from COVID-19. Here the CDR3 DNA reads TGTGCCAGCAGTTTCGGCCAAACTAGGGGCTACACCTTC. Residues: CASSFGQTRGYTF.